This is a list of T cell receptor beta chains from one sample in a study of blood T cell repertoires in COVID-19. Method: immunoSEQ multiplex PCR; TCRdb's copy keeps in-frame clones and lacks some. The sample holds approximately 250,000 clones, 85% to 90% seen once. The source material was peripheral blood. The origin of the receptors is a young man with active or convalescent COVID-19. CDR3s include the opening cysteine and the closing phenylalanine or tryptophan. Each record gives: D gene, V gene, clone size, J gene, CDR3 protein, CDR3 DNA. A D gene is named only where the DNA matches it firmly. Not all rows give a size; the values are once, few, many and, for expanded clones, a class.

TRBD1	TRBV7-3	.	TRBJ2-1	CASSPRDRGNEQFF	TGTGCCAGCAGCCCCCGGGACAGGGGCAATGAGCAGTTCTTC
TRBD1	TRBV18	.	TRBJ1-2	CASSPGTGEPGYTF	TGTGCCAGCTCACCAGGGACAGGGGAGCCTGGCTACACCTTC
.	TRBV3-1/TRBV3-2	few	TRBJ1-5	CASSQDSGVDQPQHF	TGTGCCAGCAGCCAAGATTCAGGGGTAGACCAGCCCCAGCATTTT
.	TRBV9	.	TRBJ2-3	CASRAPLTDTQYF	TGTGCCAGCAGGGCCCCCCTTACAGATACGCAGTATTTT
TRBD1	TRBV30	few	TRBJ1-2	CAWSATLGTERDGYTF	TGTGCCTGGAGTGCCACACTTGGGACAGAGCGGGATGGCTACACCTTC
.	TRBV6-2/TRBV6-3	.	TRBJ1-5	CASSYPEPQHF	TGTGCCAGCAGTTACCCCGAGCCCCAGCATTTT
.	TRBV12-3/TRBV12-4	.	TRBJ2-3	CASSSSDTQYF	TGTGCCAGCAGTTCATCAGATACGCAGTATTTT
.	TRBV19	.	TRBJ1-4	CASSIEGSSNEKLFF	TGTGCCAGTAGTATAGAGGGCAGCTCAAATGAAAAACTGTTTTTT
.	TRBV7-3	.	TRBJ2-1	CASSTPSGEQFF	TGTGCCAGCAGCACCCCTAGTGGCGAGCAGTTCTTC
.	TRBV7-9	.	TRBJ2-2	CASSLYLGARTGELFF	TGTGCCAGCAGCTTATACCTGGGAGCTCGGACCGGGGAGCTGTTTTTT
TRBD1	TRBV18	once	TRBJ1-6	CASSPEAAADRAYNSPLHF	TGTGCCAGCTCTCCAGAAGCGGCCGCGGACAGGGCCTATAATTCACCCCTCCACTTT
TRBD1	TRBV6-5	.	TRBJ1-1	CASSSGGITAFF	TGTGCCAGCAGCTCAGGGGGGATCACAGCTTTCTTT
TRBD2	TRBV3-1/TRBV3-2	.	TRBJ2-7	CASSQSGSANEQYF	TGTGCCAGCAGCCAAAGCGGGAGTGCCAACGAGCAGTACTTC
.	TRBV6-5	once	TRBJ2-2	CASSYSQRATGELFF	TGTGCCAGCAGTTACTCTCAGAGGGCCACCGGGGAGCTGTTTTTT
TRBD2	TRBV9	.	TRBJ2-1	CASTPSGGAYNEQFF	TGTGCCAGCACCCCTAGCGGGGGGGCGTACAATGAGCAGTTCTTC
.	TRBV5-8	.	TRBJ1-2	CASSFSNYGYTF	TGTGCCAGCAGCTTCTCGAACTATGGCTACACCTTC
.	TRBV3-1/TRBV3-2	.	TRBJ1-2	CASSQEGSGNYGYTF	TGTGCCAGCAGCCAAGAAGGGTCGGGAAACTATGGCTACACCTTC
TRBD1	TRBV28	.	TRBJ1-3	CATGTGTGNTIYF	TGTGCCACCGGGACAGGGACTGGAAACACCATATATTTT
TRBD1	TRBV7-3	.	TRBJ2-3	CASSPVGTGDTDTQYF	TGTGCCAGCAGCCCCGTAGGGACAGGGGACACAGATACGCAGTATTTT
TRBD1	TRBV29-1	.	TRBJ1-5	CSVSGTGQDQPQHF	TGCAGCGTTTCAGGGACAGGGCAGGATCAGCCCCAGCATTTT
TRBD1	TRBV6-5	.	TRBJ2-3	CASSRTGGFGDTQYF	TGTGCCAGCAGCCGGACAGGGGGCTTCGGAGATACGCAGTATTTT
TRBD1	TRBV9	.	TRBJ2-1	CASSTGTASYNEQFF	TGTGCCAGCAGCACAGGGACAGCCAGTTACAATGAGCAGTTCTTC
.	TRBV25-1	few	TRBJ2-3	CASSHVGGFADTQYF	TGTGCCAGCAGTCATGTTGGGGGGTTCGCAGATACGCAGTATTTT
.	TRBV7-6	.	TRBJ1-4	CASSRLTVATNEKLFF	TGTGCCAGCAGCCGCCTGACAGTCGCAACTAATGAAAAACTGTTTTTT
.	TRBV7-3	.	TRBJ2-5	CASSLSFQETQYF	TGTGCCAGCAGCTTATCGTTTCAAGAGACCCAGTACTTC
TRBD1	TRBV10-2	.	TRBJ2-7	CASGGDRAGYEQYF	TGCGCCAGCGGGGGTGACAGGGCAGGCTACGAGCAGTACTTC
.	TRBV29-1	once	TRBJ1-2	CSLDPLSYYGYTF	TGCAGCCTAGACCCGTTATCCTACTATGGCTACACCTTC
.	TRBV4-2	.	TRBJ2-6	CASSPRGAGANVLTF	TGTGCCAGCAGCCCCCGGGGAGCTGGGGCCAACGTCCTGACTTTC
TRBD1	TRBV11-3	.	TRBJ1-2	CASNDRATDGYTF	TGTGCCAGCAACGACAGGGCGACGGATGGCTACACCTTC
.	TRBV3-1/TRBV3-2	.	TRBJ2-2	CASSQARETGELFF	TGTGCCAGCAGCCAGGCCAGGGAAACCGGGGAGCTGTTTTTT
.	TRBV29-1	.	TRBJ1-4	CSVEDGEFGKLFF	TGCAGCGTCGAAGACGGGGAGTTTGGGAAACTGTTTTTT
.	TRBV24-1	.	TRBJ2-5	CATSPDSVETQYF	TGTGCCACCAGTCCGGACAGCGTGGAGACCCAGTACTTC
TRBD2	TRBV7-2	.	TRBJ2-7	CASSLGPGLVLGEQYF	TGTGCCAGCAGCTTAGGCCCGGGACTAGTTCTCGGCGAGCAGTACTTC
.	TRBV6-2/TRBV6-3	.	TRBJ1-1	CASSYSKVGIVEAFF	TGTGCCAGCAGTTACTCGAAGGTCGGGATTGTTGAAGCTTTCTTT
.	TRBV19	.	TRBJ1-1	CASSMAREGSEAFF	TGTGCCAGTAGTATGGCCAGGGAAGGATCTGAAGCTTTCTTT
.	TRBV7-2	.	TRBJ1-5	CASSFDSSNQPQHF	TGTGCCAGCAGCTTCGACAGTAGCAATCAGCCCCAGCATTTT
TRBD1	TRBV30	.	TRBJ1-5	CAWNPGQGINQPQHF	TGTGCCTGGAATCCGGGACAGGGGATCAATCAGCCCCAGCATTTT
TRBD1	TRBV6-1	.	TRBJ1-5	CASSEALRYRGRWDQPQHF	TGTGCCAGCAGTGAAGCGCTTCGCTACAGGGGGCGGTGGGATCAGCCCCAGCATTTT
TRBD2	TRBV7-3	.	TRBJ2-1	CASSWTSGGFNEQFF	TGTGCCAGCAGCTGGACTAGCGGGGGTTTTAATGAGCAGTTCTTC
TRBD2	TRBV11-2	.	TRBJ2-1	CASSLQTSGGATPEQFF	TGTGCCAGCAGCTTACAGACTAGCGGGGGGGCAACACCTGAGCAGTTCTTC
TRBD1	TRBV7-6	.	TRBJ1-2	CASSYPGGYGYTF	TGTGCCAGCAGCTACCCAGGGGGCTATGGCTACACCTTC
.	TRBV7-3	.	TRBJ2-2	CASSGTPTGELFF	TGTGCCAGCAGCGGGACACCCACCGGGGAGCTGTTTTTT
TRBD1	TRBV10-2	once	TRBJ2-7	CASSESVTGPSGEQYF	TGCGCCAGCAGTGAGAGTGTGACAGGGCCCTCCGGCGAGCAGTACTTC
.	TRBV27	.	TRBJ1-5	CASSFAGAKEPQHF	TGTGCCAGCAGTTTTGCGGGGGCTAAAGAGCCCCAGCATTTT
.	TRBV9	.	TRBJ2-3	CASSLWQGDTQYF	TGTGCCAGCAGCCTCTGGCAGGGAGATACGCAGTATTTT
.	TRBV4-3	.	TRBJ2-2	CASRHRGLMDTGELFF	TGCGCCAGCAGGCATAGGGGCCTGATGGACACCGGGGAGCTGTTTTTT
TRBD2	TRBV6-5	.	TRBJ2-1	CASRYPGLASNEQFF	TGTGCCAGCAGATATCCGGGACTAGCTAGCAATGAGCAGTTCTTC
.	TRBV6-2/TRBV6-3	.	TRBJ2-1	CASSYSRNEQFF	TGTGCCAGCAGTTATTCCCGGAATGAGCAGTTCTTC
.	TRBV11-1	once	TRBJ1-3	CASARPSSGNTIYF	TGTGCCAGCGCAAGACCTAGCTCTGGAAACACCATATATTTT
.	TRBV5-4	.	TRBJ2-5	CASSSVGGRLRETQYF	TGTGCCAGCAGCTCTGTAGGTGGGAGATTGAGGGAGACCCAGTACTTC
TRBD1	TRBV28	.	TRBJ1-5	CASSTRTGGQPQHF	TGTGCCAGCAGTACCAGGACAGGGGGTCAGCCCCAGCATTTT
.	TRBV5-4	few	TRBJ2-3	CASSLSGSPTDTQYF	TGTGCCAGCAGCTTGAGCGGATCCCCCACAGATACGCAGTATTTT
TRBD2	TRBV7-3	.	TRBJ2-1	CASSPGGSPYNEQFF	TGTGCCAGCAGCCCCGGGGGGAGCCCTTACAATGAGCAGTTCTTC
TRBD1	TRBV2	.	TRBJ1-5	CASRLIQGLNQPQHF	TGTGCCAGCAGACTAATACAGGGGCTAAATCAGCCCCAGCATTTT
.	TRBV5-1	few	TRBJ2-2	CASSLQGPGELFF	TGCGCCAGCAGCCTACAGGGCCCCGGGGAGCTGTTTTTT
TRBD2	TRBV10-3	.	TRBJ2-3	CAIGTSGTDTQYF	TGTGCCATTGGGACTAGCGGCACAGATACGCAGTATTTT
TRBD2	TRBV3-1/TRBV3-2	.	TRBJ2-5	CASRSGGAERETQYF	TGTGCCAGCAGGAGCGGGGGGGCGGAGAGGGAGACCCAGTACTTC
.	TRBV2	.	TRBJ2-7	CASSELEGDNEQYF	TGTGCCAGCAGTGAGCTAGAGGGAGACAACGAGCAGTACTTC
TRBD1	TRBV28	.	TRBJ2-7	CASNQGASYEQYF	TGTGCCAGCAACCAGGGGGCCTCCTACGAGCAGTACTTC